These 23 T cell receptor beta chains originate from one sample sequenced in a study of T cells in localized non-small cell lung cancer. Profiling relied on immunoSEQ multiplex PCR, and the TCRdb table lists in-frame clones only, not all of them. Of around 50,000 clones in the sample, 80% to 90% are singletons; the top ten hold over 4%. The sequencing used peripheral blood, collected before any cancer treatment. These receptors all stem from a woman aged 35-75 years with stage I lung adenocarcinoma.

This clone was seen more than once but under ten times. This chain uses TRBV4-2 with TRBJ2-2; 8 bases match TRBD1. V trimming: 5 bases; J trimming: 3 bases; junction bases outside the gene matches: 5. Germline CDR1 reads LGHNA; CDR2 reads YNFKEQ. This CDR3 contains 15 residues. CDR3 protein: CASSSRTGYTGELFF. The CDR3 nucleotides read TGTGCCAGCAGCTCCCGGACAGGGTACACCGGGGAGCTGTTTTTT.

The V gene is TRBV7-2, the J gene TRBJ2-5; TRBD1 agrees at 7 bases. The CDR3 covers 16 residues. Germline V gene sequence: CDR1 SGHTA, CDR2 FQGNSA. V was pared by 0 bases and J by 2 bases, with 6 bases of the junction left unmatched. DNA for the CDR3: TGTGCCAGCAGCTTAGCCGGACAGGCCAAACAAGAGACCCAGTACTTC. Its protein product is CASSLAGQAKQETQYF.

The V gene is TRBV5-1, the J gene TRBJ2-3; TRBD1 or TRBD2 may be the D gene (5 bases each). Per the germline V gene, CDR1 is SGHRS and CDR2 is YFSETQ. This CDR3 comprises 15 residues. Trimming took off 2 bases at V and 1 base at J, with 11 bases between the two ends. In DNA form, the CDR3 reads TGCGCCAGCAGCTTCCGGGACGCTCGCACAGATACGCAGTATTTT. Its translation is CASSFRDARTDTQYF.

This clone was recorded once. CDR3 residues: CASSPDGVSYEQYF. CDR3 sequence (DNA): TGTGCCAGCTCACCCGACGGGGTCTCCTACGAGCAGTACTTC. The V call is TRBV18, the J call TRBJ2-7, with a tentative D call TRBD2 (5 bases). The CDR3 covers 14 residues. Germline lookup yields CDR1 KGHSH and CDR2 LQKENI. With 3 bases removed from V and 0 bases from J, the gap between germline ends came to 9 bases.

CDR3 sequence (DNA): TGTGCCAGCAGCGACACAGGGCTTCAGGGCTACACCTTC. This translates into CASSDTGLQGYTF. This chain joins TRBV11-2 and TRBJ1-2, with a possible D match to TRBD1 (6 bases). Germline CDR1 and CDR2: SGHAT and FQNNGV. The CDR3 contains 13 residues. V dropped 5 bases and J dropped 8 bases, with 15 bases sitting between them. Drawing the rest from reference TRBV11-2 and TRBJ1-2, the complete variable domain is EAGVAQSPRYKIIEKRQSVAFWCNPISGHATLYWYQQILGQGPKLLIQFQNNGVVDDSQLPKDRFSAERLKGVDSTLKIQPAKLEDSAVYLCASSDTGLQGYTFGSGTRLTVV.

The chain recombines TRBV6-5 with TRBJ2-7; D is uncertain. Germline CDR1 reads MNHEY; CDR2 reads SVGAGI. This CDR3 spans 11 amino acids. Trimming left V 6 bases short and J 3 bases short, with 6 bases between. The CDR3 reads CASRNSYEQYF. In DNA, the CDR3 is TGTGCCAGCAGAAACAGCTACGAGCAGTACTTC.

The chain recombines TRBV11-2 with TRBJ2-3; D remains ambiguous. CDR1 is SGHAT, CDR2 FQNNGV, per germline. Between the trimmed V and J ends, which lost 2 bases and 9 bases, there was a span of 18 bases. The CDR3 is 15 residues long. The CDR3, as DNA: TGTGCCAGCAGCTTATCTGTTGGCCCCCAAATAACGCAGTATTTT. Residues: CASSLSVGPQITQYF.

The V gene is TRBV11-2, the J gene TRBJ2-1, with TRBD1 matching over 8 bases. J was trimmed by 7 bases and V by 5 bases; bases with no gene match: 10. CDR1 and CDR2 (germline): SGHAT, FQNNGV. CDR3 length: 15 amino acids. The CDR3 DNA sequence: TGTGCCAGCAGCCAACAGGGGGGTATGGGGAATGAGCAGTTCTTC. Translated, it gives CASSQQGGMGNEQFF.

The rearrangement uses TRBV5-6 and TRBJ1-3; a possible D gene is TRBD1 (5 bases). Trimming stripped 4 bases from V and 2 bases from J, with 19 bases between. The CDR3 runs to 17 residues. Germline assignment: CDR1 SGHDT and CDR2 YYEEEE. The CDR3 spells CASSPMKDTWPGNTIYF. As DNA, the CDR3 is TGTGCCAGCAGCCCGATGAAGGACACCTGGCCTGGAAACACCATATATTTT.

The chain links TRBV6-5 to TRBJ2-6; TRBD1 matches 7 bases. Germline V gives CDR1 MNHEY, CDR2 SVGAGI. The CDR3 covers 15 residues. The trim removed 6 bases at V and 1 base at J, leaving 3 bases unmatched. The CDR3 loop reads CASRRQGSGANVLTF. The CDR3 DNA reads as TGTGCCAGCAGAAGACAGGGTTCTGGGGCCAACGTCCTGACTTTC.

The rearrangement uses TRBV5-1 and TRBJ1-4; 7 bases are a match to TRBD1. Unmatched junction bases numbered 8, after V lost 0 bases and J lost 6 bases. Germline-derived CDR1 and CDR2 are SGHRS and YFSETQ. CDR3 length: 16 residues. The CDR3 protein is CASSLAVRGQYEKLFF. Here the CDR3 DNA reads TGCGCCAGCAGCTTGGCCGTAAGGGGGCAATATGAAAAACTGTTTTTT.

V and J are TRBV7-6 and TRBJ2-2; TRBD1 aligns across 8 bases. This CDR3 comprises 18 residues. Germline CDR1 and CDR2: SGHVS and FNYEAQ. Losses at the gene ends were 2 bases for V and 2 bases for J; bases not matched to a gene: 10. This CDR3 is CASSLNLAGGPNTGELFF. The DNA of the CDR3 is TGTGCCAGCAGCTTAAATCTGGCAGGGGGCCCCAACACCGGGGAGCTGTTTTTT.

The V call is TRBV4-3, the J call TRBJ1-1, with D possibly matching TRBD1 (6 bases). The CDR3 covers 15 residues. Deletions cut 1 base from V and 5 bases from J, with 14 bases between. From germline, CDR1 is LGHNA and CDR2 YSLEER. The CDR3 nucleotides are TGCGCCAGCAGCCAAGGGGAGAGGGGGAATACTGAAGCTTTCTTT. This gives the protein CASSQGERGNTEAFF.

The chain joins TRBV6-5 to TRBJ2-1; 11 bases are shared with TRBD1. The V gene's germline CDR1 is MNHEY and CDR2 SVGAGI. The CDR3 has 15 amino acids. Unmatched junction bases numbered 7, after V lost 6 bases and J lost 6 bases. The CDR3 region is CASSSGGQGVNEQFF. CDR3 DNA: TGTGCCAGCAGCTCCGGGGGACAGGGGGTCAATGAGCAGTTCTTC.

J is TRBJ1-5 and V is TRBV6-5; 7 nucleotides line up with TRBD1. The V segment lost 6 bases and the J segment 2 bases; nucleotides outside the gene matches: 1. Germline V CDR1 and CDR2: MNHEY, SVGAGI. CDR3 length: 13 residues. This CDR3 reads CASRTGRNQPQHF. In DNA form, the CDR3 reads TGTGCCAGCAGGACAGGGCGCAATCAGCCCCAGCATTTT.

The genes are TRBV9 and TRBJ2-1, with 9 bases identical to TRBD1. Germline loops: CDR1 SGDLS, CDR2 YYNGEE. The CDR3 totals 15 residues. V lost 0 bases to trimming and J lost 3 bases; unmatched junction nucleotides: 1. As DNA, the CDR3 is TGTGCCAGCAGCGTAGCGACAGGGGGCTACAATGAGCAGTTCTTC. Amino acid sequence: CASSVATGGYNEQFF.

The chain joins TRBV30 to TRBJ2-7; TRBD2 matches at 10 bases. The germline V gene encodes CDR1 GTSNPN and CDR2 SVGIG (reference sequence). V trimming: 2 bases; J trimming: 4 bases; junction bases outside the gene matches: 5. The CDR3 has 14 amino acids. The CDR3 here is CAWSPAGGPYEQYF. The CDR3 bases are TGTGCCTGGAGTCCAGCGGGGGGGCCGTACGAGCAGTACTTC.

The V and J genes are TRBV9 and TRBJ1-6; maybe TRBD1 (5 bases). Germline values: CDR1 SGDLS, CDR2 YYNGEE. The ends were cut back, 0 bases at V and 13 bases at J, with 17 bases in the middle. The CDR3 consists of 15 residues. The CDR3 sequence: CASSVDDSAGFPLHF. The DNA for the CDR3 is TGTGCCAGCAGCGTAGATGACAGTGCCGGGTTTCCCCTCCACTTT.

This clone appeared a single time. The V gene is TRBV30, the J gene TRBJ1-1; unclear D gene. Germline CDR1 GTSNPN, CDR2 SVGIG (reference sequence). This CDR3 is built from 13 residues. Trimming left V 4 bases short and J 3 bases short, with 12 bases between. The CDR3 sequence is CAWMGSGDTEAFF. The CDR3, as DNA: TGTGCCTGGATGGGTTCCGGAGACACTGAAGCTTTCTTT.

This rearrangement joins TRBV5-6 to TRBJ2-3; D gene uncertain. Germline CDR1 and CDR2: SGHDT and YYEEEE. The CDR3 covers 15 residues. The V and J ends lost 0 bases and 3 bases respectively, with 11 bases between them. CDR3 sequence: CASSLAGPLTDTQYF. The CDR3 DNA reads TGTGCCAGCAGCTTGGCCGGACCCCTGACAGATACGCAGTATTTT.

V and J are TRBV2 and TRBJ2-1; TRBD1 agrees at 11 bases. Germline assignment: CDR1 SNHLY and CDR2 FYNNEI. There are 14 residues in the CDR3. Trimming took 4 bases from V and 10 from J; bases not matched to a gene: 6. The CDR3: CASSVGTGGSEQFF. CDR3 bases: TGTGCCAGCAGTGTAGGGACAGGGGGGTCAGAGCAGTTCTTC.

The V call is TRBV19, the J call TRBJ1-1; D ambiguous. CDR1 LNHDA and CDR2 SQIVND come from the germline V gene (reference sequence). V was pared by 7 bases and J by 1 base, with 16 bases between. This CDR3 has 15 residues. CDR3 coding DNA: TGTGCCAGTATTGCCCGATACAAACAGAACACTGAAGCTTTCTTT. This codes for CASIARYKQNTEAFF. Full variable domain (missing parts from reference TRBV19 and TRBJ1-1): DGGITQSPKYLFRKEGQNVTLSCEQNLNHDAMYWYRQDPGQGLRLIYYSQIVNDFQKGDIAEGYSVSREKKESFPLTVTSAQKNPTAFYLCASIARYKQNTEAFFGQGTRLTVV.

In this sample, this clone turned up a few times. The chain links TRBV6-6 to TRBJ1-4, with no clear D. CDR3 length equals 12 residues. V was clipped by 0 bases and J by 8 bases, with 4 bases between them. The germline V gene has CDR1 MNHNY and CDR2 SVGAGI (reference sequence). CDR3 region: CASSYSGEKLFF. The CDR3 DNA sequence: TGTGCCAGCAGTTACTCTGGCGAAAAACTGTTTTTT.